This T cell receptor (beta chain) was recovered during a study of identifying expanded T cells in peripheral blood. The study's findings and limits: Over approximately two and four weeks, about 15 and 19 clones changed, versus 1.2 between replicates. Across healthy donors, higher total template counts meant significantly greater roughly two-week count variance.

This CDR3 has 14 residues. Deletions cut 4 bases from V and 1 base from J, with 11 bases between. The germline CDR1 and CDR2 sequences are SGHRS and YFSETQ. During the collection period, no donor immune events like infections were recorded. The method was immunoSEQ multiplex PCR; TCRdb's version includes in-frame clones alone and lacks a portion of them. The sample records fewer than 55,000 clones, approximately 82% being singletons. With regard to this clone: Its target is not known.

The clonotype comes from a person aged 18-70 years in good health. Sample: blood. The chain uses TRBV5-1 and TRBJ1-1, with D perhaps matching TRBD1 (6 bases). The CDR3 nucleotides read TGCGCCAGCAGCAGGTTAGGGGGGAACACTGAAGCTTTCTTT. Protein: CASSRLGGNTEAFF.